The 31 T cell receptor beta chains reported below all come from one sample, sequenced in a study of beta chain features in type 1 diabetes. Points from the study as a whole: Moderate yet significant TCRB CDR3 shortening was seen in Type 1 diabetes patients in all four CD4+ subsets.

Their antigen targets remain unknown. cDNA synthesis used the whole RNA isolate, giving expressed TCRB sequences. Some clones are missing from TCRdb's copy, which holds only in-frame ones; the method was immunoSEQ multiplex PCR. The sample lists 100,000 to 150,000 clones; around 10% were seen once. Sample: central memory CD4+ T cells from blood. Every receptor here comes from a man younger than 40 with type 1 diabetes.

The CDR3 region is CASSSHRTSGQETQYF. CDR3 nucleotide sequence: TGTGCCAGCAGCTCGCATAGGACTAGCGGTCAAGAGACCCAGTACTTC. The chain recombines TRBV7-2 with TRBJ2-5, with TRBD2 identical over 10 bases. The J segment lost 2 bases and the V segment lost 4 bases, leaving 7 bases of the junction unmatched. Germline CDR1 and CDR2: SGHTA and FQGNSA. CDR3 size: 16 residues.

The chain has TRBV7-8 and TRBJ2-6; D is ambiguous. Germline CDR1 is SGHVS and CDR2 is FQNEAQ. V lost 1 base, J lost 0 bases, and 13 bases lay in between. CDR3 size: 18 residues. CDR3 loop: CASSLVASDFSGANVLTF. The CDR3 coding sequence is TGTGCCAGCAGCTTAGTGGCCAGTGACTTCTCTGGGGCCAACGTCCTGACTTTC. The full variable domain, its missing parts supplied by reference TRBV7-8 and TRBJ2-6, is GAGVSQSPRYKVAKRGQDVALRCDPISGHVSLFWYQQALGQGPEFLTYFQNEAQLDKSGLPSDRFFAERPEGSVSTLKIQRTQQEDSAVYLCASSLVASDFSGANVLTFGAGSRLTVL.

This clone was observed a handful of times. The chain couples TRBV4-2 to TRBJ2-1; tentative D call: TRBD1 (5 bases). V gave up 5 bases and J gave up 1 base, with 12 bases separating them. The CDR3 loop spans 15 amino acids. Germline V gene sequence: CDR1 LGHNA, CDR2 YNFKEQ. DNA for the CDR3: TGTGCCAGCAGCTTAACCCAGGGATCCTACAATGAGCAGTTCTTC. Its translation: CASSLTQGSYNEQFF.

This clone was counted between two and nine times. This rearrangement joins TRBV5-6 to TRBJ2-3; the D gene is possibly TRBD1 (5 bases). Looked up from germline, CDR1 is SGHDT and CDR2 is YYEEEE. The germline V and J ends were trimmed by 5 bases and 2 bases, with 15 bases remaining between them. The CDR3 has 15 residues. This CDR3 is CASRHLTVSTDTQYF. The CDR3 DNA sequence: TGTGCCAGCAGACACCTGACAGTATCCACAGATACGCAGTATTTT.

In this sample, this clone turned up a few times. The rearrangement links TRBV5-1 to TRBJ2-7; D might be TRBD1 (6 bases). CDR1 and CDR2 from the germline V gene are SGHRS and YFSETQ. The CDR3 sequence is 15 residues long. The ends were cut back, 0 bases at V and 2 bases at J, with 12 bases in the middle. Here the CDR3 reads CASSLATGVTYEQYF. The CDR3 DNA sequence: TGCGCCAGCAGCTTGGCGACAGGAGTTACCTACGAGCAGTACTTC.

This clone appeared a few times. The chain has TRBV2 and TRBJ1-5; no clear D. The germline V gene has CDR1 SNHLY and CDR2 FYNNEI. The CDR3 sequence is 13 residues long. Trimming shortened V by 4 bases and J by 2 bases, and 6 bases separated the two germline ends. CDR3 protein: CASSAEGNQPQHF. For the CDR3, the DNA is TGTGCCAGCAGTGCCGAGGGCAATCAGCCCCAGCATTTT.

This clone was detected a few times. This rearrangement joins TRBV27 to TRBJ2-1, with TRBD1 identical over 8 bases. J lost 7 bases, V lost 2 bases, and 7 bases had no gene match. Per germline, CDR1 MNHEY and CDR2 SMNVEV (reference sequence). The CDR3 is made up of 15 amino acids. The CDR3 nucleotides are TGTGCCAGCAGTTTACAGGGGGCTCAAATTAATGAGCAGTTCTTC. The encoded protein is CASSLQGAQINEQFF.

This sequence joins TRBV7-9 and TRBJ2-3, with TRBD2 identical over 9 bases. The germline V gene has CDR1 SEHNR and CDR2 FQNEAQ (reference sequence). This CDR3 is 15 amino acids long. With 6 bases clipped from V and 7 bases from J, the junction kept 11 bases outside the gene matches. CDR3 coding DNA: TGTGCCAGCAGATTTGCGGGGGGGCCGGGCAATACGCAGTATTTT. This codes for CASRFAGGPGNTQYF. Full variable domain (remainder filled in from reference TRBV7-9 and TRBJ2-3): DTGVSQNPRHKITKRGQNVTFRCDPISEHNRLYWYRQTLGQGPEFLTYFQNEAQLEKSRLLSDRFSAERPKGSFSTLEIQRTEQGDSAMYLCASRFAGGPGNTQYFGPGTRLTVL.

The CDR3 region is CASSLMGGGETQYF. CDR3 nucleotides: TGTGCCAGCAGCCTAATGGGGGGAGGGGAGACCCAGTACTTC. V and J are TRBV7-3 and TRBJ2-5; 7 nucleotides agree with TRBD2. The germline gives CDR1 SGHTA, CDR2 FQGTGA. V shed 5 bases, J shed 5 bases, and the junction held 8 bases outside the gene matches. This CDR3 is 14 amino acids long. Variable domain in full (rest from reference TRBV7-3 and TRBJ2-5): GAGVSQTPSNKVTEKGKYVELRCDPISGHTALYWYRQSLGQGPEFLIYFQGTGAADDSGLPNDRFFAVRPEGSVSTLKIQRTERGDSAVYLCASSLMGGGETQYFGPGTRLLVL.

V and J are TRBV29-1 and TRBJ2-7; D may be TRBD2 (6 bases). CDR1 SQVTM and CDR2 ANQGSEA come from the germline V gene. The CDR3 loop spans 13 amino acids. Trimming left V 5 bases short and J 5 bases short, with 16 bases between. The CDR3 DNA follows: TGCAGCGTTTCACGGGGGACCGAGGACGAGCAGTACTTC. It encodes CSVSRGTEDEQYF.

This clone was recorded a few times. V usage is TRBV19 and J usage is TRBJ1-4; TRBD1 is a possible D gene (5 bases). With 4 bases removed from V and 3 bases from J, the gap between germline ends came to 12 bases. The CDR3 is 15 residues long. In germline, CDR1 is LNHDA, CDR2 SQIVND (reference sequence). The CDR3 spells CASSSVGTSNEKLFF. CDR3 nucleotides: TGTGCCAGTAGTAGCGTCGGGACTTCTAATGAAAAACTGTTTTTT.

This clone was observed a few times. J is TRBJ1-1 and V is TRBV10-3; a possible D gene is TRBD1 (5 bases). The CDR3 is 13 residues long. Germline values: CDR1 ENHRY, CDR2 SYGVKD. V was clipped by 6 bases and J by 3 bases, with 11 bases between them. The CDR3 region is CAISLQGDTEAFF. DNA of the CDR3: TGTGCCATCAGCTTACAAGGGGACACTGAAGCTTTCTTT.

The chain is built from TRBV5-1 and TRBJ1-2; no firm D call. Germline V lookup: CDR1 SGHRS, CDR2 YFSETQ. The V and J ends lost 2 bases and 3 bases respectively, with 14 bases between them. This CDR3 is built from 15 residues. The chain's CDR3 is CASSLRGRGDYGYTF. The DNA of the CDR3 is TGCGCCAGCAGCTTACGAGGGCGTGGAGACTATGGCTACACCTTC.

The chain uses TRBV10-3 and TRBJ2-6, with D perhaps matching TRBD2 (6 bases). Trimming stripped 6 bases from V and 0 bases from J, with 21 bases between. Germline V gene data show CDR1 as ENHRY and CDR2 as SYGVKD. This CDR3 spans 19 amino acids. CDR3 coding DNA: TGTGCCATCAGCGCTCCCATAGCGGACCTGAGCTCTGGGGCCAACGTCCTGACTTTC. Its protein product is CAISAPIADLSSGANVLTF.

The V and J genes are TRBV5-4 and TRBJ2-5; 10 nucleotides match TRBD1. V lost 4 bases, J lost 5 bases, and 8 bases stayed unmatched. Germline CDR1 is SGHNT and CDR2 is YYREEE (reference sequence). CDR3 length: 15 amino acids. CDR3 region: CASSQRQGAGETQYF. The CDR3 bases are TGTGCCAGCAGCCAACGACAGGGGGCTGGGGAGACCCAGTACTTC.

Concerning this clone: The sample has other DNA sequences that encode this CDR3 too. The gene calls are TRBV7-8 and TRBJ1-5, with D unresolved. V was pared by 1 base and J by 7 bases, with 8 bases between. The CDR3 is made up of 13 amino acids. Germline V gene sequence: CDR1 SGHVS, CDR2 FQNEAQ. This chain's CDR3 is CASSLEEGQPQHF. For the CDR3, the DNA is TGTGCCAGCAGCTTAGAAGAGGGACAGCCCCAGCATTTT.

This clone was seen a handful of times. The chain couples TRBV28 to TRBJ1-1; no clear D gene. The CDR3 sequence is 13 residues long. Germline CDR1 and CDR2: MDHEN and SYDVKM. The germline V and J ends were trimmed by 5 bases and 1 base, with 8 bases remaining between them. CDR3 region: CASSVQPNTEAFF. The CDR3 bases are TGTGCCAGCAGTGTACAGCCGAACACTGAAGCTTTCTTT.

The rearrangement joins TRBV5-6 to TRBJ2-1, with TRBD2 identical over 10 bases. The germline CDR1 and CDR2 sequences are SGHDT and YYEEEE. Trimming took 1 base from V and 10 from J; bases not matched to a gene: 8. The CDR3 is 15 residues long. The DNA of the CDR3 is TGTGCCAGCAGCTTGTCCCCAGCGGGGGGGTCCGAGCAGTTCTTC. This codes for CASSLSPAGGSEQFF.

There are many counts of this clone. Other DNA variants within this sample encode the same CDR3. The chain employs TRBV7-3 and TRBJ2-3; D unresolved. Germline-derived CDR1 and CDR2 are SGHTA and FQGTGA. The CDR3 extends over 15 amino acids. V was pared by 1 base and J by 0 bases, with 8 bases between. The CDR3 region has the DNA TGTGCCAGCAGCTTAATTCCCGGTAGCACAGATACGCAGTATTTT. Translation: CASSLIPGSTDTQYF.

This clone appeared a few times. The V and J genes are TRBV19 and TRBJ1-1; D is possibly TRBD1 (6 bases). The V end was cut by 4 bases, the J end by 3 bases, with 15 bases between. This CDR3 contains 15 residues. Germline V gene data show CDR1 as LNHDA and CDR2 as SQIVND (reference sequence). Here the CDR3 DNA reads TGTGCCAGTAGTACCAAGACAGGCGGGCACACTGAAGCTTTCTTT. Translated, it gives CASSTKTGGHTEAFF.

Concerning this clone itself: The identical CDR3 is also encoded by other nucleotide sequences in the sample. This chain joins TRBV25-1 and TRBJ1-2, with D hard to call. The CDR3 runs 12 residues. Deletions cut 5 bases from V and 6 bases from J, with 10 bases between. Germline assignment: CDR1 MGHDK and CDR2 SYGVNS. The CDR3, as DNA: TGTGCCAGCAGTTGGTCCGGGGATGGCTACACCTTC. Amino acid sequence: CASSWSGDGYTF.

The rearrangement uses TRBV7-8 and TRBJ2-5, with 8 bases aligning to TRBD1. The CDR3 totals 13 residues. J gave up 2 bases and V 11 bases, and 7 bases lay outside the gene matches. In germline, CDR1 is SGHVS, CDR2 FQNEAQ. CDR3 sequence (DNA): TGTGCCGGTCGGACAGGGTGGCAAGAGACCCAGTACTTC. This translates into CAGRTGWQETQYF.

This clone has a handful of counts. V and J are TRBV4-2 and TRBJ2-1; D perhaps matches TRBD2 (7 bases). V gave up 0 bases and J gave up 7 bases, with 13 bases separating them. The CDR3 has 15 amino acids. Germline lookup yields CDR1 LGHNA and CDR2 YNFKEQ. CDR3 bases: TGTGCCAGCAGCCAAGATCCGGGGGGCCGGAATGAGCAGTTCTTC. Translation: CASSQDPGGRNEQFF.

As DNA, the CDR3 is TGTGCCAGCATGACAGGAGTAAAAGAGACCCAGTACTTC. Amino acids: CASMTGVKETQYF. The gene calls are TRBV6-5 and TRBJ2-5, with D maybe TRBD1 (6 bases). This CDR3 is 13 amino acids long. Germline V gene data show CDR1 as MNHEY and CDR2 as SVGAGI. V lost 7 bases and J lost 3, with 12 bases in between.

This clone occurred a few times. The V call is TRBV7-2, the J call TRBJ2-7, with 7 bases aligning to TRBD1. The CDR3 has 14 amino acids. With 0 bases clipped from V and 3 bases from J, the junction kept 2 bases outside the gene matches. Looked up from germline, CDR1 is SGHTA and CDR2 is FQGNSA. CDR3 sequence: CASSLATGHYEQYF. The CDR3 region has the DNA TGTGCCAGCAGCTTAGCGACAGGGCACTACGAGCAGTACTTC.

This clone was seen only a few times. The chain couples TRBV2 to TRBJ1-6, with TRBD1 identical over 10 bases. This CDR3 spans 15 amino acids. CDR1 and CDR2 (germline): SNHLY, FYNNEI. V was pared by 5 bases and J by 5 bases, with 3 bases of the junction left unmatched. CDR3 loop: CASSLGTGDNSPLHF. CDR3 sequence (DNA): TGTGCCAGCAGTTTGGGGACAGGGGATAATTCACCCCTCCACTTT.

This clone was seen more than once but under ten times. V usage is TRBV28 and J usage is TRBJ1-1, with 8 positions matching TRBD1. CDR3 size: 15 residues. Germline V gene lookup returns CDR1 MDHEN and CDR2 SYDVKM. The junction had 10 bases not matched to a gene; V was cut back by 6 bases and J by 4 bases. CDR3 sequence reads: CASRPYRGSRTEAFF. For the CDR3, the DNA is TGTGCCAGCAGGCCTTACAGGGGGAGTCGCACTGAAGCTTTCTTT. Variable domain in full (rest from reference TRBV28 and TRBJ1-1): DVKVTQSSRYLVKRTGEKVFLECVQDMDHENMFWYRQDPGLGLRLIYFSYDVKMKEKGDIPEGYSVSREKKERFSLILESASTNQTSMYLCASRPYRGSRTEAFFGQGTRLTVV.

Here the CDR3 DNA reads TGTGCCAGCAGCGGACAAGCCTTATATGGCTACACCTTC. Its translation is CASSGQALYGYTF. This chain uses TRBV7-9 with TRBJ1-2; possible D gene TRBD1, 5 bases. This CDR3 spans 13 amino acids. Trimming took off 5 bases at V and 5 bases at J, with 12 bases between the two ends. Germline V gene lookup returns CDR1 SEHNR and CDR2 FQNEAQ (reference sequence).

This chain uses TRBV2 with TRBJ2-7; D might be TRBD2 (5 bases). V gave up 9 bases and J gave up 7 bases, with 13 bases separating them. Germline V CDR1 and CDR2: SNHLY, FYNNEI. This CDR3 spans 11 amino acids. CDR3 in DNA: TGTGCCAGTTCGGGGTTGGGGGAGCAGTACTTC. Translation: CASSGLGEQYF.

The table lists this clone with a few counts. The chain combines TRBV29-1 with TRBJ2-5; 13 bases match TRBD2. The J call could be wrong; TRBJ2-7 is a better fit for the DNA end. The CDR3 covers 13 residues. Germline CDR1 is SQVTM and CDR2 is ANQGSEA. CDR3 sequence (DNA): TGCAGCGCAACTAGCGGGGGGGGGTACGAGCAGTACTTC. It encodes CSATSGGGYEQYF.

This chain's CDR3 is CASSPGSSYEQYF. The CDR3 bases are TGTGCCAGCAGCCCCGGGTCAAGCTACGAGCAGTACTTC. J is TRBJ2-7 and V is TRBV28; D is ambiguous. The CDR3 extends over 13 amino acids. Germline CDR1 and CDR2: MDHEN and SYDVKM. Deletions cut 6 bases from V and 3 bases from J, with 12 bases between.